The sequence of this T cell receptor (beta chain) was determined in a study of blood T cell repertoires in COVID-19. TCRdb's copy holds only in-frame clones and misses some; the assay was immunoSEQ multiplex PCR. The sample holds about 60,000 clones; approximately 88% are singletons and the top ten take approximately 17%. V lost 5 bases to trimming and J lost 4 bases, with 14 bases between them. Germline CDR1 is SEHNR and CDR2 is FQNEAQ (reference sequence). CDR3 length equals 15 residues. The chain carries TRBV7-9 and TRBJ2-2; tentative D call: TRBD2 (5 bases). The TCR originated in a man aged 65 to 85 with active COVID-19. The sequenced sample consisted of peripheral blood. The CDR3 sequence: CASSLSMGSTGELFF. The CDR3 DNA sequence: TGTGCCAGCAGCCTATCAATGGGGAGCACCGGGGAGCTGTTTTTT.